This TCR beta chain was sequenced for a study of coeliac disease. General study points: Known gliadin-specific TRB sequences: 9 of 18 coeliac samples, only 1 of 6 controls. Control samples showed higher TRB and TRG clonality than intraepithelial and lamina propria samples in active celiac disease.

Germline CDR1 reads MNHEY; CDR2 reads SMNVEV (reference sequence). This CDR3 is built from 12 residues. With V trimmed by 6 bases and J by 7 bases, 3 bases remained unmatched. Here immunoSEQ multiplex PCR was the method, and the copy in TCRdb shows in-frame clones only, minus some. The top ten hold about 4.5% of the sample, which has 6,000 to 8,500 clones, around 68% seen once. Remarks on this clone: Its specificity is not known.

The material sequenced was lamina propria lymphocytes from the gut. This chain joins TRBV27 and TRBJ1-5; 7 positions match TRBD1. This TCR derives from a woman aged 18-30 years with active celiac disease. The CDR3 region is CASRRQGQPQHF. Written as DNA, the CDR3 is TGTGCCAGCAGACGACAGGGACAGCCCCAGCATTTT.